Included here is one T cell receptor beta chain sequence, with context. The data derive from a study of T cell responses to AZD1222 COVID-19 vaccine. The protocol was immunoSEQ multiplex PCR, while the TCRdb copy is restricted to in-frame clones and leaves out a portion. The sample includes around 100,000 clones, nearly 90% of them seen just once. Germline lookup yields CDR1 MNHEY and CDR2 SVGAGI. Trimming removed 7 bases at V and 1 base at J, with 11 bases between. This CDR3 has 13 amino acids. This chain joins TRBV6-5 and TRBJ2-7, with D possibly TRBD1 on 6 matching bases. The sequence derives from an adult who received the AZD1222 COVID-19 vaccine. Sequences were derived from peripheral blood, sampled 28 days after the second AZD1222 dose. The CDR3 region is CASMKGESYEQYF. The CDR3 nucleotides read TGTGCCAGCATGAAGGGGGAGTCCTACGAGCAGTACTTC.